This is a list of T cell receptor beta chains from one sample in a study of T cell responses to AZD1222 COVID-19 vaccine. Assay: immunoSEQ multiplex PCR; the TCRdb copy retains only in-frame clones and omits some. The sample includes fewer than 130,000 clones, roughly 89% seen only once; the top ten take about 15%. The sequences come from peripheral blood, collected 28 days after the second AZD1222 dose. Every receptor here comes from an adult who received the AZD1222 COVID-19 vaccine. Each CDR3 is given with its conserved first and last residue.

V gene: TRBV7-9
J gene: TRBJ1-1
CDR3 protein: CASSPLVGVAEAFF

V gene: TRBV29-1
J gene: TRBJ1-2
CDR3 protein: CSVESWTGKSYGYTF

V gene: TRBV5-1
J gene: TRBJ1-2
CDR3 protein: CASSLGNRGSAHGYTF

V gene: TRBV6-5
J gene: TRBJ2-3
CDR3 protein: CASKRKFADTQYF

V gene: TRBV18
J gene: TRBJ2-7
CDR3 protein: CASSPLRVTGSYEQYF

V gene: TRBV7-3
J gene: TRBJ2-2
CDR3 protein: CASSDAGLRGELFF

V gene: TRBV7-6
J gene: TRBJ2-1
CDR3 protein: CASSPRGLAGGYNEQFF

V gene: TRBV11-2
J gene: TRBJ1-2
CDR3 protein: CASSPRTGSSNGYTF

V gene: TRBV30
J gene: TRBJ1-6
CDR3 protein: CAGRGQGLAPLHF

V gene: TRBV3-1/TRBV3-2
J gene: TRBJ1-3
CDR3 protein: CASSDRQGSGNTIYF

V gene: TRBV7-9
J gene: TRBJ1-1
CDR3 protein: CASSDYRTGRPEAFF

V gene: TRBV5-4
J gene: TRBJ2-1
CDR3 protein: CASSLKLAGAGDEQFF

V gene: TRBV6-1
J gene: TRBJ2-7
CDR3 protein: CASSEQGASGRYEQYF

V gene: TRBV9
J gene: TRBJ2-2
CDR3 protein: CASSPRLAGGTNTGELFF

V gene: TRBV2
J gene: TRBJ1-4
CDR3 protein: CASMVGWDEKLFF

V gene: TRBV11-3
J gene: TRBJ1-1
CDR3 protein: CASSLDMRGANTEAFF

V gene: TRBV10-2
J gene: TRBJ2-3
CDR3 protein: CASSESGTRADTQYF

V gene: TRBV2
J gene: TRBJ1-3
CDR3 protein: CASSAEYSGNTIYF

V gene: TRBV10-3
J gene: TRBJ2-2
CDR3 protein: CAISGLAGFANTGELFF

V gene: TRBV5-6
J gene: TRBJ2-7
CDR3 protein: CASSFGSNYEQYF

V gene: TRBV3-1/TRBV3-2
J gene: TRBJ1-2
CDR3 protein: CASSPSVPVRYGYTF

V gene: TRBV28
J gene: TRBJ2-5
CDR3 protein: CAIGTSGYQETQYF

V gene: TRBV27
J gene: TRBJ1-5
CDR3 protein: CASSLWPGEPQHF

V gene: TRBV29-1
J gene: TRBJ1-1
CDR3 protein: CSVEASGTGGVPFF

V gene: TRBV6-5
J gene: TRBJ2-7
CDR3 protein: CASTWGQGASYEQYF

V gene: TRBV7-8
J gene: TRBJ2-5
CDR3 protein: CASSLVETQYF

V gene: TRBV6-5
J gene: TRBJ2-1
CDR3 protein: CASSYSRRFNNEQFF

V gene: TRBV5-4
J gene: TRBJ2-4
CDR3 protein: CASSQPGGAGAKNIQYF

V gene: TRBV6-6
J gene: TRBJ1-1
CDR3 protein: CASSLDRNTEAFF